The rows below give T cell receptor beta chains drawn from one sample of a study of T cell clones after liver transplantation. Produced via immunoSEQ multiplex PCR; TCRdb's table is partial and in-frame only. The sample has nearly 15,000 clones; 85% to 95% are singletons. Sequencing was performed on CD8+ T cells from blood, taken before liver transplant. All receptors derive from a human donor who received a liver transplant. Both conserved end residues are part of each CDR3. A D gene is named only where the DNA matches it firmly. Some rows mark clone size as missing; the rest say once, few, many or name a class of expanded clone.

v_gene	d_gene	abundance	j_gene	CDR3nt	CDR3aa
TRBV4-1	TRBD2	.	TRBJ2-1	TGCGCCAGCAGCCAAGGACGAGCGGGAAACAATGAGCAGTTCTTC	CASSQGRAGNNEQFF
TRBV7-9	.	once	TRBJ1-4	TGTGCCAGCAGCTTCGGATGGGAGGGCTCCCATAATGAAAAACTGTTTTTT	CASSFGWEGSHNEKLFF
TRBV27	.	.	TRBJ1-6	TGTGCCAGCAGTTTGTCTCCAGGGATCAGGCGGAATTCACCCCTCCACTTT	CASSLSPGIRRNSPLHF
TRBV5-1	.	.	TRBJ1-5	TGCGCCAGCAGCTTGGACGGCAATCAGCCCCAGCATTTT	CASSLDGNQPQHF
TRBV7-9	.	.	TRBJ2-7	TGTGCCAGCAGCTTAAGACAGGACTACGAGCAGTACTTC	CASSLRQDYEQYF
TRBV6-6	.	.	TRBJ2-3	TGTGCCAGCAGTTGGGACTGGCTCACAGATACGCAGTATTTT	CASSWDWLTDTQYF
TRBV7-9	.	.	TRBJ2-7	TGTGCCAGCAGTTGGCGGACTAACTACGAGCAGTACTTC	CASSWRTNYEQYF
TRBV20-1	TRBD1	.	TRBJ2-7	TGCAGTGCACGGACAGGGGTCGAGCAGTACTTC	CSARTGVEQYF
TRBV23-1	TRBD2	.	TRBJ2-7	TGCGCCAGCAGTCCCTCCCCGGTTACTAGCGGGTGCGACGAGCAGTACTTC	CASSPSPVTSGCDEQYF
TRBV5-1	TRBD1	.	TRBJ2-5	TGCGCCAGCAGCTTCCGTTCACAGGGGGCCGGAGAGACCCAGTACTTC	CASSFRSQGAGETQYF
TRBV27	.	.	TRBJ1-4	TGTGCCAGCAGTCTTCGACAGGCCCCTAATGAAAAACTGTTTTTT	CASSLRQAPNEKLFF
TRBV11-2	.	.	TRBJ2-7	TGTGCCAGCAGCTTGGGCAGCCTCTCCTACGAGCAGTACTTC	CASSLGSLSYEQYF
TRBV10-3	TRBD1	.	TRBJ1-5	TGTGCCATCAGTGAGTCCAATGGGGGAGGGGGCTTGGCCCAGCATTTT	CAISESNGGGGLAQHF
TRBV11-3	.	.	TRBJ2-5	TGTGCCAGCAGCTTAACATTGGGGCCCCCAGGGAGAGGAGAGACCCAGTACTTC	CASSLTLGPPGRGETQYF
TRBV13	TRBD2	.	TRBJ2-2	TGTGCCAGCAGCAGCGGGACTACCACCGGGGAGCTGTTTTTT	CASSSGTTTGELFF
TRBV19	.	.	TRBJ2-5	TGTGCCAGTAGTCACCCAACTCGGGTAGAGACCCAGTACTTC	CASSHPTRVETQYF
TRBV2	.	.	TRBJ2-1	TGTGCCAGCCGAGCCCCGGGCTACAATGAGCAGTTCTTC	CASRAPGYNEQFF
TRBV4-3	.	.	TRBJ1-1	TGCGCCAGCAGCCAAAGGGGGTCCGACACTGAAGCTTTCTTT	CASSQRGSDTEAFF
TRBV6-5	.	.	TRBJ2-5	TGTGCCAGCAGTTTAACTGGGAACCAAGAGACCCAGTACTTC	CASSLTGNQETQYF
TRBV5-1	TRBD1	few	TRBJ2-7	TGCGCCAGCAGCTCTGAACAGGGGCAGGCCGCAGCCTACGAGCAGTACTTC	CASSSEQGQAAAYEQYF
TRBV9	TRBD1	.	TRBJ2-1	TGTGCCAGCAGCGAGGGACAGGGCGGGAATGAGCAGTTCTTC	CASSEGQGGNEQFF
TRBV9	.	few	TRBJ2-7	TGTGCCAGCAGCGTTGGGCCCTACTACGAGCAGTACTTC	CASSVGPYYEQYF
TRBV5-5	TRBD1	.	TRBJ1-1	TGTGCCAGCAGTTTGGACAGGGGGACTGAAGCTTTCTTT	CASSLDRGTEAFF
TRBV6-5	.	.	TRBJ1-1	TGTGCCAGCAGTCAAGGTGGGTTTCTGAACACTGAAGCTTTCTTT	CASSQGGFLNTEAFF
TRBV2	TRBD2	.	TRBJ2-1	TGTGCCAGCAGGGCAACTAGCGGGCGAAACTCCTACAATGAGCAGTTCTTC	CASRATSGRNSYNEQFF
TRBV10-3	.	once	TRBJ1-1	TGTGCCGTGGGACTGGAGAACACTGAAGCTTTCTTT	CAVGLENTEAFF
TRBV6-1	TRBD2	.	TRBJ2-7	TGTGCCAGCAGTGAAGGACTAGCGGACTCCTACGAGCAGTACTTC	CASSEGLADSYEQYF
TRBV10-2	TRBD2	.	TRBJ2-1	TGCGCCAGGACTAGCGGCCCAAGCTCCTACAATGAGCAGTTCTTC	CARTSGPSSYNEQFF
TRBV9	TRBD1	.	TRBJ2-3	TGTGCCAGCAGCGATACAGGGGCAACAGATACGCAGTATTTT	CASSDTGATDTQYF
TRBV7-6	TRBD2	.	TRBJ2-1	TGTGCCAGCAGCTTACCCGCTAGCGGGAGGGTTAGCTCCTACAATGAGCAGTTCTTC	CASSLPASGRVSSYNEQFF
TRBV11-2	TRBD1	once	TRBJ1-2	TGTGCCAGCAGCTTGGGGACAGCTCTTGGCTACACCTTC	CASSLGTALGYTF
TRBV4-1	.	large	TRBJ1-2	TGCGCCAGCAGCCAAGATCGGTTTACACATGGCTACACCTTC	CASSQDRFTHGYTF
TRBV30	.	.	TRBJ1-1	TGTGCCTGGAGTGACCACAGACCGAACACTGAAGCTTTCTTT	CAWSDHRPNTEAFF
TRBV2	.	.	TRBJ2-7	TGTGCCAGCAGCGGCGAGGGACCTCACTTC	CASSGEGPHF
TRBV7-9	.	.	TRBJ1-1	TGTGCCAGCAACTTATTGGGGGGGCGAAACACTGAAGCTTTCTTT	CASNLLGGRNTEAFF
TRBV27	.	.	TRBJ2-1	TGTGCCAGCAGTCCGCTCAGCTCCTACAATGAGCAGTTCTTC	CASSPLSSYNEQFF
TRBV6-1	.	.	TRBJ2-7	TGTGCCAGCAGTGTTAACAAAGCGGGCGAGCAGTACTTC	CASSVNKAGEQYF